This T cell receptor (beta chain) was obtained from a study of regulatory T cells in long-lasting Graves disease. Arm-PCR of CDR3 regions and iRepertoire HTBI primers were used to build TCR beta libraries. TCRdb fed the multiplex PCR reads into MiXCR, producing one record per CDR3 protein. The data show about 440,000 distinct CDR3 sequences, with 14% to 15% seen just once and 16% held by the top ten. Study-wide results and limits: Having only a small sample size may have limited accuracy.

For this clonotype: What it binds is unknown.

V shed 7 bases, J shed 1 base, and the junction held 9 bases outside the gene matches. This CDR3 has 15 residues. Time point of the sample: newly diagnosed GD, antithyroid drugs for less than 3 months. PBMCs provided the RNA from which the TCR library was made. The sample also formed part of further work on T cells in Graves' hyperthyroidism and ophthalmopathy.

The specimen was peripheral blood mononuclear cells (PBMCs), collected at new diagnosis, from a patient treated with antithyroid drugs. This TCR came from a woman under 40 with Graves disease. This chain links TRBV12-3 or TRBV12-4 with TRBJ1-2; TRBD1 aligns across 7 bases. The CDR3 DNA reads TGTGCCAGCAAAAGAGACAGGGATTATAACTATGGCTACACCTTC. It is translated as CASKRDRDYNYGYTF.